The 26 T cell receptor beta chains in this list originate from one sample, sequenced in a study of OX40 agonist ivuxolimab in advanced cancers. Sequencing was performed with immunoSEQ multiplex PCR; in TCRdb, only in-frame clones are kept and a portion is missing. In the table there are about 56,000 clones, 75% to 90% of which are singletons. The specimen comprised CD4+ or CD8+ T cells sorted from blood, sampled in a trial of the OX40 agonist ivuxolimab. These receptors were collected from an adult with an advanced solid tumor such as melanoma, head and neck, liver or kidney cancer.

This chain joins TRBV28 and TRBJ1-4; D remains unclear. The V end was cut by 3 bases, the J end by 11 bases, with 22 bases between. This CDR3 spans 16 amino acids. Germline V gene data show CDR1 as MDHEN and CDR2 as SYDVKM. The CDR3 protein is CASSFTADPRFGKLFF. CDR3 bases: TGTGCCAGCAGTTTTACGGCGGACCCACGGTTTGGGAAACTGTTTTTT.

CDR3 region: CASSSGIWGYTF. The CDR3 DNA reads TGTGCCAGCAGTTCAGGGATTTGGGGCTACACCTTC. The rearrangement uses TRBV28 and TRBJ1-2, with D possibly matching TRBD1 (5 bases). CDR1 MDHEN and CDR2 SYDVKM come from the germline V gene. V was clipped by 4 bases and J by 8 bases, with 11 bases between them. There are 12 residues in the CDR3.

V gene TRBV6-1 combines with J gene TRBJ2-1; 8 nucleotides line up with TRBD2. The germline V gene has CDR1 MNHNS and CDR2 SASEGT. After removal of 2 bases from V and 2 bases from J, the junction contained 8 bases not matched to a gene. The length of the CDR3 is 17 residues. In DNA form, the CDR3 reads TGTGCCAGCAGTGAAAGCGTAGCGGGAACCGCCTACAATGAGCAGTTCTTC. As protein: CASSESVAGTAYNEQFF.

This rearrangement joins TRBV29-1 to TRBJ2-1; D perhaps matches TRBD1 (5 bases). The V end was cut by 3 bases, the J end by 5 bases, with 23 bases between. The CDR3 has 17 amino acids. CDR1 and CDR2 from the germline V gene are SQVTM and ANQGSEA. The CDR3 loop is CSVDLSIRTSQDNEQFF. CDR3 DNA sequence: TGCAGCGTTGACTTATCCATCAGGACATCTCAGGACAATGAGCAGTTCTTC.

The chain combines TRBV10-2 with TRBJ1-1; D perhaps matches TRBD1 (6 bases). Trimming removed 6 bases from V and 4 bases from J, with 12 bases in between. CDR1 is WSHSY, CDR2 SAAADI, per germline. This CDR3 is built from 13 residues. The CDR3 DNA is TGCGCCAGCAGGGAGGGGGGGATCACTGAAGCTTTCTTT. Protein sequence: CASREGGITEAFF.

The rearrangement joins TRBV5-4 to TRBJ1-2, with 7 bases fitting TRBD1. The J segment lost 8 bases and the V segment lost 0 bases, leaving 10 bases of the junction unmatched. Germline CDR1 SGHNT, CDR2 YYREEE (reference sequence). CDR3 length: 15 amino acids. CDR3 sequence: CASSLDAGQGVGYTF. The CDR3 DNA sequence: TGTGCCAGCAGCTTGGACGCTGGCCAGGGGGTGGGCTACACCTTC.

The gene calls are TRBV5-5 and TRBJ1-1, with D uncertain. CDR3 size: 13 residues. CDR1 is SGHKS and CDR2 is YYEKEE in the germline V gene (reference sequence). Trimming took 0 bases from V and 1 from J, leaving 4 bases between them. In nucleotides, the CDR3 is TGTGCCAGCAGCTTGGACAGGAACACTGAAGCTTTCTTT. Translation gives CASSLDRNTEAFF.

The V and J genes are TRBV25-1 and TRBJ1-2; D gene unclear. Germline CDR1 and CDR2: MGHDK and SYGVNS. Trimming removed 1 base at V and 8 bases at J, with 11 bases between. CDR3 length: 13 residues. This CDR3 reads CASSELWDGGYTF. DNA for the CDR3: TGTGCCAGCAGTGAATTGTGGGATGGAGGCTACACCTTC.

The sample holds one count of this clone. The V gene is TRBV18, the J gene TRBJ1-2; TRBD1 agrees at 8 bases. The CDR3 runs to 14 residues. Unmatched junction bases numbered 6, after V lost 6 bases and J lost 3 bases. Per germline, CDR1 KGHSH and CDR2 LQKENI. CDR3 protein: CASSPRTGHYGYTF. CDR3 in DNA: TGTGCCAGCTCCCCCCGGACAGGGCACTATGGCTACACCTTC.

The chain joins TRBV19 to TRBJ2-5, with 7 bases identical to TRBD2. This CDR3 is built from 15 residues. Losses at the gene ends were 1 base for V and 5 bases for J; bases not matched to a gene: 7. Germline CDR1 is LNHDA and CDR2 is SQIVND (reference sequence). The CDR3 region is CASSIAVAGMETQYF. CDR3 DNA: TGTGCCAGTAGTATAGCGGTAGCGGGTATGGAGACCCAGTACTTC.

This clone appeared once. The V gene is TRBV19, the J gene TRBJ2-3; tentatively, D is TRBD1 (6 bases). CDR1 and CDR2 from the germline V gene are LNHDA and SQIVND (reference sequence). The CDR3 is 14 amino acids. V lost 3 bases and J lost 3, with 10 bases in between. The CDR3 DNA is TGTGCCAGTAGTATGACAGGAGCGACAGATACGCAGTATTTT. Its translation: CASSMTGATDTQYF.

This clone was seen a single time. V and J are TRBV9 and TRBJ1-1; D unresolved. V shed 3 bases and J shed 3 bases, with 12 bases lying between them. CDR1 is SGDLS, CDR2 YYNGEE, per germline. This CDR3 region has 14 residues. The CDR3 coding sequence is TGTGCCAGCAGCGCCCGGCTTGACCACACTGAAGCTTTCTTT. It is translated as CASSARLDHTEAFF.

This chain links TRBV19 with TRBJ1-3; tentative D call: TRBD1 (5 bases). The CDR3 has 14 amino acids. Germline V gives CDR1 LNHDA, CDR2 SQIVND (reference sequence). The V end was cut by 7 bases, the J end by 3 bases, with 13 bases between. CDR3 loop: CASNPLGVGNTIYF. In nucleotides, the CDR3 is TGTGCCAGTAACCCTTTGGGGGTTGGAAACACCATATATTTT.

The rearrangement joins TRBV6-1 to TRBJ1-4; a weak D match, TRBD1 (5 bases). V was shortened by 5 bases and J by 5 bases, with 21 bases between the two germline ends. CDR3 size: 17 residues. From germline, CDR1 is MNHNS and CDR2 SASEGT. CDR3 sequence reads: CASSKVGPTLRNEKLFF. DNA for the CDR3: TGTGCCAGCAGTAAAGTGGGACCGACATTGCGAAATGAAAAACTGTTTTTT.

The chain links TRBV28 to TRBJ2-3; weak D call: TRBD2 (6 bases). V lost 8 bases and J lost 2, with 11 bases in between. The germline CDR1 and CDR2 sequences are MDHEN and SYDVKM. CDR3 length equals 13 residues. The CDR3 sequence is CASGRRNTDTQYF. The DNA of the CDR3 is TGTGCCAGCGGGAGGCGGAACACAGATACGCAGTATTTT.

The chain couples TRBV6-5 to TRBJ2-1; TRBD2 aligns across 10 bases. The CDR3 is 15 residues long. The junction had 4 bases not matched to a gene; V was cut back by 6 bases and J by 2 bases. The germline gives CDR1 MNHEY, CDR2 SVGAGI. The CDR3 loop reads CASRVTSGTYNEQFF. The CDR3 DNA reads TGTGCCAGCAGGGTTACTAGCGGGACCTACAATGAGCAGTTCTTC.

The V call is TRBV4-1, the J call TRBJ2-5; 7 positions match TRBD2. Germline CDR1 MGHRA, CDR2 YSYEKL. The junction had 11 bases not matched to a gene; V was cut back by 0 bases and J by 4 bases. CDR3 length: 17 residues. Here the CDR3 reads CASSQDRQGGVGETQYF. The CDR3, as DNA: TGCGCCAGCAGCCAAGATAGGCAGGGAGGGGTTGGAGAGACCCAGTACTTC.

This chain's CDR3 is CASSRGGVLAGVEQFF. DNA of the CDR3: TGTGCCAGCAGCCGCGGGGGAGTACTAGCGGGAGTTGAGCAGTTCTTC. The chain couples TRBV7-9 to TRBJ2-1; 11 bases are shared with TRBD2. Germline CDR1 is SEHNR and CDR2 is FQNEAQ (reference sequence). There are 16 residues in the CDR3. V gave up 5 bases and J gave up 9 bases; unmatched junction bases: 12.

The V call is TRBV5-1, the J call TRBJ2-5; 9 nucleotides agree with TRBD1. CDR1 and CDR2 (germline): SGHRS, YFSETQ. V was pared by 2 bases and J by 3 bases, with 8 bases of the junction left unmatched. This CDR3 region has 16 residues. CDR3: CASSFTPGQGEETQYF. In DNA form, the CDR3 reads TGCGCCAGCAGCTTTACTCCGGGACAGGGAGAAGAGACCCAGTACTTC. Filled out from reference TRBV5-1 and TRBJ2-5, the complete variable domain reads KAGVTQTPRYLIKTRGQQVTLSCSPISGHRSVSWYQQTPGQGLQFLFEYFSETQRNKGNFPGRFSGRQFSNSRSEMNVSTLELGDSALYLCASSFTPGQGEETQYFGPGTRLLVL.

The chain joins TRBV6-1 to TRBJ1-6; 7 bases are a match to TRBD1. The CDR3 consists of 13 residues. V was clipped by 8 bases and J by 10 bases; unmatched bases: 8. CDR1 MNHNS and CDR2 SASEGT come from the germline V gene. CDR3 protein: CASVVRGQSPLHF. The CDR3 coding sequence is TGTGCCAGCGTGGTTAGGGGGCAATCACCCCTCCACTTT.

V and J are TRBV7-8 and TRBJ2-7; D not certain. From germline, CDR1 is SGHVS and CDR2 FQNEAQ. The CDR3 loop spans 18 amino acids. With 1 base removed from V and 2 bases from J, the gap between germline ends came to 21 bases. CDR3 sequence reads: CASSLELSSPTYTYEQYF. The DNA of the CDR3 is TGTGCCAGCAGCTTAGAACTCTCCTCCCCTACTTATACCTACGAGCAGTACTTC.

The chain carries TRBV18 and TRBJ2-2; TRBD1 matches 7 bases. The CDR3 spans 15 residues. Germline V CDR1 and CDR2: KGHSH, LQKENI. With 5 bases clipped from V and 1 base from J, the junction kept 4 bases outside the gene matches. CDR3 coding DNA: TGTGCCAGCTCATTAGGACAGGAGAACACCGGGGAGCTGTTTTTT. Its protein product is CASSLGQENTGELFF.

The rearrangement links TRBV28 to TRBJ1-5; no reliable D call. Germline V gives CDR1 MDHEN, CDR2 SYDVKM. The V end was cut by 6 bases, the J end by 1 base, with 13 bases between. The CDR3 is made up of 15 amino acids. The CDR3, as DNA: TGTGCCAGCAGCCGAGGGCTGGCAAGCAATCAGCCCCAGCATTTT. Translation gives CASSRGLASNQPQHF.

This chain joins TRBV9 and TRBJ1-2; TRBD1 is a possible D gene (6 bases). This CDR3 is built from 17 residues. CDR1 and CDR2 from the germline V gene are SGDLS and YYNGEE. V lost 4 bases and J lost 2, with 21 bases in between. CDR3 region: CASSPRGGTWENYGYTF. CDR3 sequence (DNA): TGTGCCAGCAGCCCTAGGGGGGGGACATGGGAAAACTATGGCTACACCTTC. Together with reference TRBV9 and TRBJ1-2, the CDR3 gives the full variable domain: DSGVTQTPKHLITATGQRVTLRCSPRSGDLSVYWYQQSLDQGLQFLIQYYNGEERAKGNILERFSAQQFPDLHSELNLSSLELGDSALYFCASSPRGGTWENYGYTFGSGTRLTVV.

The CDR3 DNA reads as TGTGCCAGCAGGGACAGGATGAACACTGAAGCTTTCTTT. Amino acid sequence: CASRDRMNTEAFF. J is TRBJ1-1 and V is TRBV6-5; 7 nucleotides match TRBD1. Per the germline V gene, CDR1 is MNHEY and CDR2 is SVGAGI. The CDR3 totals 13 residues. V lost 6 bases to trimming and J lost 0 bases; unmatched junction nucleotides: 1.

V and J are TRBV5-4 and TRBJ2-2; a possible D gene is TRBD1 (6 bases). The length of the CDR3 is 15 residues. Trimming took off 3 bases at V and 7 bases at J, with 16 bases between the two ends. CDR1 is SGHNT and CDR2 is YYREEE in the germline V gene (reference sequence). CDR3 region: CASSWGRGSHGELFF. The DNA for the CDR3 is TGTGCCAGCAGCTGGGGTAGGGGGTCCCACGGGGAGCTGTTTTTT.